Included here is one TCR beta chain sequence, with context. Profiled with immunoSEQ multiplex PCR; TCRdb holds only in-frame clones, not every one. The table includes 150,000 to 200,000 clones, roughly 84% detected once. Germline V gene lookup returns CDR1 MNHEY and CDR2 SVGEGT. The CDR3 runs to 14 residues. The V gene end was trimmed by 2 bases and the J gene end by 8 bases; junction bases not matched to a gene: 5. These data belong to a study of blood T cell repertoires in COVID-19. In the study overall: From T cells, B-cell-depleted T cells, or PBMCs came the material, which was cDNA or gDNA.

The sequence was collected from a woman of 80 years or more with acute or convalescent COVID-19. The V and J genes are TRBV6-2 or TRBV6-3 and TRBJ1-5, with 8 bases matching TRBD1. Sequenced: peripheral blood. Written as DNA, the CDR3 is TGTGCCAGCAGTTACCCGGACAGGGTAGAGCCCCAGCATTTT. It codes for CASSYPDRVEPQHF.